This T cell receptor (beta chain) was retrieved from a study of molecular identifiers for immune sequencing clone quantification. Study-wide results and limits: It was shown that clones above 20 RNA copies held over 98% of effector molecules, but under 1% in naive cells. Clone sizes that are highly expanded could be underestimated when identical TCR molecules share a barcode.

Listed TCR primers, together with previously described methods, were used for the bulk TCR libraries. TCRdb re-analysed the PCR reads in MiXCR, keeping a single row per CDR3 protein. The sample includes over 100,000 distinct CDR3 sequences, about 35% of them seen just once. Researchers sorted naive CD8 T cells as cells that were CD8+CD4-CCR7+CD45RA+. Trimming took 3 bases from V and 12 from J, leaving 8 bases between them. The CDR3 sequence is 11 residues long. CDR1 is MDHEN and CDR2 is SYDVKM in the germline V gene. This clonotype was recorded at least ten times. Its specificity is not known. The rearrangement joins TRBV28 to TRBJ1-4; maybe TRBD1 (5 bases). Sequenced input: naive CD8+ T cells from blood, with Jurkat cell RNA spiked in. Subset indicated: FACS-sorted CD8+CD4-CCR7+CD45RA+ naive T cells. The sequence came from a human donor in good health. Some libraries in this study had Jurkat cell RNA spiked in. The CDR3 nucleotides are TGTGCCAGCAGTTTTGGGACCCAACTGTTTTTT. It codes for CASSFGTQLFF.